This TCR beta chain appears in the sequencing data of a study of CXCR3-negative and CXCR3-positive naive CD8 T cells. Broader study findings: It was found that naive subsets had comparable surface CD5, and TCR strength was inferred from TRB CDR3 properties. TRB CDR3 hydrophobicity was greater in CXCR3-positive naive cells than in CXCR3-negative naive cells. Similar TRBV-TRBJ gene usage was seen in naive CXCR3-negative and CXCR3-positive cells, but not in memory cells.

To note about this clonotype: The antigen is not known.

CD45RO-CCR7+CD27+CD95- characterized naive CD8+ T cells. The authors prepared UMI-labeled TRB cDNA libraries by 5' RACE. For each CDR3 protein, TCRdb gives one entry from its re-call of the 5' RACE reads, without DNA. This sample contains 100,000 to 150,000 distinct CDR3 sequences. The clonotype originates from a human donor in good health. Some clones in this sample may be carry-over from other donors' samples. The sequenced sample consisted of naive CXCR3- CD8+ T cells from blood. Subset reported: CD45RO-CCR7+CD27+CD95- naive CD8+ T cells lacking CXCR3 (TNR3-).

CDR3 in amino acids: CASSFGGAVNTEAFF. This sequence joins TRBV5-1 and TRBJ1-1. The CDR3 length is 15 residues. Germline CDR1 and CDR2: SGHRS and YFSETQ.